The 18 T cell receptor beta chains listed next were all sequenced from one sample in a study of vaccination effects on CD4 cells after COVID-19. These TCRs are of unknown antigen specificity. Clones were sequenced by immunoSEQ multiplex PCR, and TCRdb holds only the in-frame ones, with some missing. The sample comprises nearly 45,000 clones, under 80% of which are singletons, and about 31% rests with the top ten. After expansion with viral peptide pools in the ViraFEST assay, antigen-specific CD4+ T cells were sequenced. Culturing for roughly 9 days preceded CD4+ T cell isolation. The individual was infected with SARS-CoV-2 between March and December 2020, as confirmed by PCR. Specimen: CD4+ T cells from PBMCs cultured with a peptide pool, collected before COVID-19 vaccination. Receptors were obtained from a human donor who had a prior SARS-CoV-2 infection.

This clone was counted a few times. The gene calls are TRBV27 and TRBJ2-1, with 10 nucleotides matching TRBD2. The germline gives CDR1 MNHEY, CDR2 SMNVEV (reference sequence). This CDR3 region has 15 residues. The J segment lost 5 bases and the V segment lost 6 bases, leaving 7 bases of the junction unmatched. CDR3 DNA: TGTGCCAGCAGGAAAACTAGCGGGATAGACAATGAGCAGTTCTTC. Its translation is CASRKTSGIDNEQFF.

The gene calls are TRBV19 and TRBJ2-1; TRBD2 is a possible D gene (7 bases). V was trimmed by 3 bases and J by 10 bases, leaving 28 bases between them. CDR3 size: 18 residues. The germline CDR1 and CDR2 sequences are LNHDA and SQIVND (reference sequence). DNA of the CDR3: TGTGCCAGTAGTATGCGGGGGAGGGGGGGCAGGGCATCGGTAGAGCAGTTCTTC. Its translation is CASSMRGRGGRASVEQFF.

This clone is a singleton in its sample. The V call is TRBV6-9, the J call TRBJ1-1, with no clear D. V was trimmed by 2 bases and J by 1 base, leaving 17 bases between them. This CDR3 spans 17 amino acids. CDR1 and CDR2 from the germline V gene are MNHGY and SVAAGI. CDR3 residues: CASSYKEGPHGNTEAFF. DNA of the CDR3: TGTGCCAGCAGTTATAAGGAAGGGCCCCACGGGAACACTGAAGCTTTCTTT.

The genes are TRBV6-4 and TRBJ2-2, with 10 bases identical to TRBD2. With V trimmed by 2 bases and J by 6 bases, 3 bases remained unmatched. This CDR3 is built from 15 residues. The germline gives CDR1 MRHNA, CDR2 SNTAGT. CDR3 amino acids: CASSDGLAGAGELFF. CDR3 nucleotides: TGTGCCAGCAGTGACGGCCTAGCGGGGGCCGGGGAGCTGTTTTTT.

This clone was detected a few times. This chain connects TRBV5-1 to TRBJ2-3, with 7 nucleotides matching TRBD1. The germline V gene encodes CDR1 SGHRS and CDR2 YFSETQ. This CDR3 comprises 15 residues. Trimming cost V 1 base and J 3 bases; bases outside gene matches: 5. This CDR3 reads CASSLNRGATDTQYF. The CDR3 DNA sequence: TGCGCCAGCAGCTTGAACAGGGGTGCGACAGATACGCAGTATTTT.

J is TRBJ2-6 and V is TRBV4-1; D might be TRBD2 (5 bases). The CDR3 totals 20 residues. CDR1 MGHRA and CDR2 YSYEKL come from the germline V gene. The V gene lost 2 bases and the J gene lost 0 bases, with 20 bases spanning the gap. The CDR3 DNA is TGCGCCAGCAGCCAATCTGTTTTGAGGGTAGGATTCTCTGGGGCCAACGTCCTGACTTTC. Protein sequence: CASSQSVLRVGFSGANVLTF.

The chain carries TRBV2 and TRBJ2-7, with TRBD1 identical over 9 bases. The CDR3 consists of 13 residues. V trimming: 7 bases; J trimming: 2 bases; junction bases outside the gene matches: 3. Germline assignment: CDR1 SNHLY and CDR2 FYNNEI. The CDR3 coding sequence is TGTGCCAGCAATAGGGACAGGGCCTACGAGCAGTACTTC. It yields the protein CASNRDRAYEQYF.

The chain combines TRBV4-3 with TRBJ1-1; D is uncertain. This CDR3 is 13 amino acids long. Germline CDR1 LGHNA, CDR2 YSLEER. V lost 1 base to trimming and J lost 7 bases, with 10 bases between them. In DNA, the CDR3 is TGCGCCAGCAGCCAAGGGAGGGAACTTGAAGCTTTCTTT. Protein product: CASSQGRELEAFF.

The chain uses TRBV4-2 and TRBJ2-1; 9 bases are shared with TRBD2. CDR3 length: 16 amino acids. Unmatched junction bases numbered 8, after V lost 4 bases and J lost 4 bases. Germline values: CDR1 LGHNA, CDR2 YNFKEQ. CDR3 residues: CASSPRLAVLYNEQFF. Here the CDR3 DNA reads TGTGCCAGCAGCCCGAGACTAGCGGTACTATACAATGAGCAGTTCTTC.

The chain joins TRBV7-2 to TRBJ2-5; 9 nucleotides align to TRBD2. Trimming took 5 bases from V and 5 from J; bases not matched to a gene: 9. The CDR3 sequence is 15 residues long. CDR1 SGHTA and CDR2 FQGNSA come from the germline V gene. CDR3 bases: TGTGCCAGCAGCCAGGGACTAGCCCCATGGGAGACCCAGTACTTC. Amino acids: CASSQGLAPWETQYF.

The chain recombines TRBV19 with TRBJ2-2; 12 bases line up with TRBD2. Trimming removed 6 bases from V and 4 bases from J; junction bases left unmatched: 3. The CDR3 spans 15 residues. Germline V gene lookup returns CDR1 LNHDA and CDR2 SQIVND (reference sequence). Here the CDR3 reads CASSRTSGITGELFF. The CDR3 DNA sequence: TGTGCCAGTAGCAGGACTAGCGGGATCACCGGGGAGCTGTTTTTT.

This clone was seen only a few times. V and J are TRBV27 and TRBJ1-1; D gene unclear. V shed 3 bases and J shed 6 bases, with 11 bases lying between them. Per the germline V gene, CDR1 is MNHEY and CDR2 is SMNVEV (reference sequence). This CDR3 has 13 amino acids. The CDR3 nucleotides are TGTGCCAGCAGTTTTCCCGGAGAGGCTGAAGCTTTCTTT. Its protein is CASSFPGEAEAFF.

The chain uses TRBV4-2 and TRBJ2-7, with D hard to call. Germline CDR1 reads LGHNA; CDR2 reads YNFKEQ. CDR3 length: 11 residues. Deletions cut 3 bases from V and 4 bases from J, with 4 bases between. The CDR3 bases are TGTGCCAGCAGCCACCAATACGAGCAGTACTTC. Translating gives CASSHQYEQYF.

V is TRBV13 and J is TRBJ2-7; D is tentatively TRBD1 or TRBD2 (5 bases each). Trimming left V 7 bases short and J 3 bases short, with 19 bases between. Germline loops: CDR1 PRHDT, CDR2 FYEKMQ (reference sequence). The CDR3 length is 15 residues. The CDR3 loop is CASTYEGRSHYEQYF. In DNA, the CDR3 is TGTGCCAGCACCTACGAGGGGAGATCGCACTACGAGCAGTACTTC.

The rearrangement joins TRBV6-5 to TRBJ2-7; 10 positions match TRBD1. V shed 6 bases and J 6 bases; nucleotides not matched to a gene: 5. The CDR3 runs to 13 residues. From germline, CDR1 is MNHEY and CDR2 SVGAGI. In DNA, the CDR3 is TGTGCCAGCAGATACCGGGACAGGGGCGAGCAGTACTTC. It codes for CASRYRDRGEQYF.

The chain combines TRBV29-1 with TRBJ2-5; D is unclear. The germline CDR1 and CDR2 sequences are SQVTM and ANQGSEA. This CDR3 comprises 14 residues. The ends were cut back, 0 bases at V and 2 bases at J, with 10 bases in the middle. The CDR3 sequence is CSVEDWSSQETQYF. DNA of the CDR3: TGCAGCGTTGAAGACTGGAGTAGTCAAGAGACCCAGTACTTC.

This chain links TRBV19 with TRBJ1-1; the match to TRBD1 covers 7 bases. The V and J ends lost 5 bases and 5 bases, in that order; junction bases with no gene match: 17. Germline CDR1 is LNHDA and CDR2 is SQIVND (reference sequence). The CDR3 spans 17 residues. CDR3 loop: CASSPGRRRAGGTEAFF. The DNA for the CDR3 is TGTGCCAGTAGTCCGGGTCGGCGTAGGGCAGGGGGTACTGAAGCTTTCTTT.

This clone was detected a few times. The rearrangement links TRBV5-4 to TRBJ2-3, with TRBD1 matching over 7 bases. V lost 3 bases to trimming and J lost 4 bases; unmatched junction nucleotides: 8. CDR3 length: 15 amino acids. Per germline, CDR1 SGHNT and CDR2 YYREEE (reference sequence). CDR3 sequence reads: CASSSLGTDSDTQYF. The CDR3 DNA reads TGTGCCAGCAGCTCCCTTGGGACAGACTCAGATACGCAGTATTTT.